This T cell receptor beta chain was profiled in a study of shared T cell receptors in the human thymus. Trimming pared 6 bases from V and 0 bases from J, leaving 15 bases between. The CDR3 runs 16 residues. Germline V lookup: CDR1 MDHEN, CDR2 SYDVKM. Only in-frame clones appear in the TCRdb table, and some are missing; sequencing was by immunoSEQ multiplex PCR. The sample records about 400,000 clones, more than 85% being singletons. Sequencing was done on a sample of thymocytes. V usage is TRBV28 and J usage is TRBJ1-5; weak D call: TRBD1 (5 bases). The clonotype was recovered from a human donor. Here the CDR3 DNA reads TGTGCCAGCAGCCCCGGAGGGAGGGGTAGCAATCAGCCCCAGCATTTT. Its translation: CASSPGGRGSNQPQHF. The entire variable domain, with the rest obtained from reference TRBV28 and TRBJ1-5, is as follows: DVKVTQSSRYLVKRTGEKVFLECVQDMDHENMFWYRQDPGLGLRLIYFSYDVKMKEKGDIPEGYSVSREKKERFSLILESASTNQTSMYLCASSPGGRGSNQPQHFGDGTRLSIL.